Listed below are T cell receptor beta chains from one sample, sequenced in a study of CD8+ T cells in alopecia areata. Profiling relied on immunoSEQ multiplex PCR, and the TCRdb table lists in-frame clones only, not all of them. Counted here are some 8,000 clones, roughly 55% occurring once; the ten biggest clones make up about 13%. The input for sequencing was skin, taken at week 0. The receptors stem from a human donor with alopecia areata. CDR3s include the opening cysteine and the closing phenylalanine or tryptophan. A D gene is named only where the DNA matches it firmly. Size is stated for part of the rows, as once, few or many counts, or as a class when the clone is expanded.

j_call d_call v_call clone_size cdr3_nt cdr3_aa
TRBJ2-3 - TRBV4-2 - TGTGCCAGCAGCCAAGGGGCGGGCGGGGGCACAGATACGCAGTATTTT CASSQGAGGGTDTQYF
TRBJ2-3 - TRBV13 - TGTGCCAGCAGCTCAATATTGTTCGGACAGTCCTCAGATACGCAGTATTTT CASSSILFGQSSDTQYF
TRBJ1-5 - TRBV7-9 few TGTGCCAGCAGCTTCTCCACCGAACAGCCCCAGCATTTT CASSFSTEQPQHF
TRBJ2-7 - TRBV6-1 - TGTGCCAGCAGTGAAGGGGTGACTACAATTTATTCCTACGAGCAGTACTTC CASSEGVTTIYSYEQYF
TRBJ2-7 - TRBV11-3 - TGTGCCAGCAGCTTAGCAACAATCTACGAGCAGTACTTC CASSLATIYEQYF
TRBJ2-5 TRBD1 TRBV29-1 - TGCAGCGGACAACAGGGGGCAGAGACCCAGTACTTC CSGQQGAETQYF
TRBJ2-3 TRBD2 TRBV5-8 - TGTGCCAGCAGCCATGGGACTAGCGGATTCACAGATACGCAGTATTTT CASSHGTSGFTDTQYF
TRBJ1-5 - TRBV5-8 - TGTGCCAGCAGCCCAGGGACCGCCGGAGGGTATAGCAATCAGCCCCAGCATTTT CASSPGTAGGYSNQPQHF
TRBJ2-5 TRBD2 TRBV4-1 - TGCGCCAGCAGCCGCCAGGCCTTAGCGGGAGGGGGAGAGACCCAGTACTTC CASSRQALAGGGETQYF
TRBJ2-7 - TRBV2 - TGTGCCAGCAAGGACAACTCCTACGAGCAGTACTTC CASKDNSYEQYF
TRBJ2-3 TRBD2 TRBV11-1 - TGTGCCAGCAGCCATGGGACTAGCGGATTCACAGATACGCAGTATTTT CASSHGTSGFTDTQYF
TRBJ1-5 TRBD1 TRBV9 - TGTGCCAGCAGCGTAGCTAAGGATGGAGGGACAGGGTTTCGGCCCCAGCATTTT CASSVAKDGGTGFRPQHF
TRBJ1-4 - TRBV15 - TGTGCCACCAGCACCCCCACCACCAGCGGGGAAAAACTGTTTTTT CATSTPTTSGEKLFF
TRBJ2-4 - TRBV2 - TGTGCCAGCTCCGGGTTACAAGCCAAAAACATTCAGTACTTC CASSGLQAKNIQYF
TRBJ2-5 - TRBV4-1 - TGCGCCAGCAGCCAAGATGGGGGCGGTGGGGAGACCCAGTACTTC CASSQDGGGGETQYF
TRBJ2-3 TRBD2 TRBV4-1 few TGCGCCAGCAGTCCGGGACTAGCGGGGGTACCTAGCACAGATACGCAGTATTTT CASSPGLAGVPSTDTQYF
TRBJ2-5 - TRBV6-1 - TGTGCCAGTTACGATTGGGGAGAGACCCAGTACTTC CASYDWGETQYF
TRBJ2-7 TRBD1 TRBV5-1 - TGCGCCAGCAGCCGGGACAGGGAGGGATACGAGCAGTACTTC CASSRDREGYEQYF
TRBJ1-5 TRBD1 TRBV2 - TGTGCCAGCAGTGCAGGGGGGGCCTACAATCAGCCCCAGCATTTT CASSAGGAYNQPQHF
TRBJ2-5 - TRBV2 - TGTGCCAGCTATGGTCTGGACTGGGGGGAGACCCAGTACTTC CASYGLDWGETQYF
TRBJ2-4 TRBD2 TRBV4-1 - TGCGCCAGCAGCCAAGAGAAAGCGGGAGGGGGGGCCAAAAACATTCAGTACTTC CASSQEKAGGGAKNIQYF
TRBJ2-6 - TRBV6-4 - TGTGCCAGCAGTGCCGGAGGGGAAACTGGGGCCAACGTCCTGACTTTC CASSAGGETGANVLTF
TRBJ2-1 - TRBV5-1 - TGCGCCAGCGGGGGCGGAGATGAGCAGTTCTTC CASGGGDEQFF
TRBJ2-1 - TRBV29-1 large TGCAGCTTCGGTTACAGCTCCTACAATGAGCAGTTCTTC CSFGYSSYNEQFF
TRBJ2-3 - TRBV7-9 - TGTGCCAGCAGCTTACAGGGGAGCACAGATACGCAGTATTTT CASSLQGSTDTQYF
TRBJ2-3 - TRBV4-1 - TGCGCCAGCAGCCAAGAGGTCGGAGACGCAGATACGCAGTATTTT CASSQEVGDADTQYF
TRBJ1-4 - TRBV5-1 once TGCGCCAGCAGCCCGTTTGGTTCGGCGGAACGGGCTAATGAAAAACTGTTTTTT CASSPFGSAERANEKLFF
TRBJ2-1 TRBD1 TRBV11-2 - TGTGCCAGCAGATTGGACAGGGGCAATGAGCAGTTCTTC CASRLDRGNEQFF
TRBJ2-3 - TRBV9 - TGTGCCAGCAGCAGTTACTCGACTACTACTAGCACAGATACGCAGTATTTT CASSSYSTTTSTDTQYF
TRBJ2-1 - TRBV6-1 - TGTGCCAGCAGGAGCGGGACAGTGGCGTTCTTC CASRSGTVAFF